Following are 17 T cell receptor beta chains from one sample sequenced in a study of CD8+ T cells in alopecia areata. Extracted RNA was reverse transcribed, and the resulting cDNA served as sequencing template. Here immunoSEQ multiplex PCR was the method, and the copy in TCRdb shows in-frame clones only, minus some. Of some 180,000 clones listed, less than 70% are singletons. Treatment here: oral pan-JAK inhibitor, 5-10 mg twice daily. Sequencing used CD8+ T cells sorted from blood, obtained at week 24, from a patient treated with tofacitinib. The receptors derive from a human donor with alopecia areata.

With regard to this clone: Other DNA sequences in the sample encode the same CDR3. The chain employs TRBV27 and TRBJ1-1; D not certain. This CDR3 has 13 residues. Germline V gene sequence: CDR1 MNHEY, CDR2 SMNVEV (reference sequence). Trimming cost V 5 bases and J 5 bases, with 12 bases left between them. CDR3 sequence reads: CASSLTGRTEAFF. DNA for the CDR3: TGTGCCAGCAGTCTAACGGGGAGAACTGAAGCTTTCTTT.

V usage is TRBV30 and J usage is TRBJ1-2; D is unclear. V lost 2 bases, J lost 3 bases, and 10 bases lay in between. Looked up from germline, CDR1 is GTSNPN and CDR2 is SVGIG (reference sequence). CDR3 length equals 13 residues. The CDR3 is CAWSTGKYYGYTF. The CDR3 DNA reads as TGTGCCTGGAGTACCGGAAAATACTATGGCTACACCTTC.

The chain couples TRBV12-5 to TRBJ1-1; D is ambiguous. The V gene's germline CDR1 is LGHNT and CDR2 FRNRAP. The CDR3 runs 12 residues. With 1 base removed from V and 8 bases from J, the gap between germline ends came to 8 bases. The CDR3 DNA reads TGTGCTAGTGGTTTGGAGGGATTCGAAGCTTTCTTT. Translated: CASGLEGFEAFF.

The J gene is TRBJ2-3, the V gene TRBV9, with D tentatively TRBD1 or TRBD2 (6 bases each). Trimming took 0 bases from V and 2 from J, leaving 10 bases between them. The CDR3 sequence is 15 residues long. Per the germline V gene, CDR1 is SGDLS and CDR2 is YYNGEE. The chain's CDR3 is CASSVEGGTTDTQYF. DNA for the CDR3: TGTGCCAGCAGCGTAGAGGGGGGTACCACAGATACGCAGTATTTT. The variable domain in full, with the rest retrieved from reference TRBV9 and TRBJ2-3, is DSGVTQTPKHLITATGQRVTLRCSPRSGDLSVYWYQQSLDQGLQFLIQYYNGEERAKGNILERFSAQQFPDLHSELNLSSLELGDSALYFCASSVEGGTTDTQYFGPGTRLTVL.

DNA for the CDR3: TGTGCCAGCAGCTCCGGGACACGGCCCTACGAGCAGTACTTC. Residues: CASSSGTRPYEQYF. This chain links TRBV5-6 with TRBJ2-7; a weak D match, TRBD1 (6 bases). Trimming removed 3 bases from V and 2 bases from J, with 12 bases in between. In germline, CDR1 is SGHDT, CDR2 YYEEEE. The CDR3 spans 14 residues.

This rearrangement joins TRBV13 to TRBJ2-3; the D call may be TRBD1 or TRBD2 (5 bases each). Germline V CDR1 and CDR2: PRHDT, FYEKMQ (reference sequence). The V end lost 5 bases, the J end lost 2 bases, and 14 bases lay between the germline ends. CDR3 size: 15 residues. The CDR3 sequence: CASSHRPGTTDTQYF. The CDR3 DNA reads as TGTGCCAGCAGCCATCGACCCGGGACCACAGATACGCAGTATTTT.

The CDR3, as DNA: TGTGCCAGCAGCGGGGGCGGGGCCGGTTCACCCCTCCACTTT. Translated: CASSGGGAGSPLHF. The chain joins TRBV9 to TRBJ1-6; D possibly corresponds to TRBD1 (5 bases). This CDR3 has 14 residues. The V end lost 3 bases, the J end lost 9 bases, and 13 bases lay between the germline ends. Germline V gives CDR1 SGDLS, CDR2 YYNGEE.

This chain joins TRBV25-1 and TRBJ2-7; D remains ambiguous. Germline CDR1 and CDR2: MGHDK and SYGVNS. V was pared by 1 base and J by 7 bases, with 8 bases between. The CDR3 is made up of 12 amino acids. The CDR3 is CASSESETEQYF. The CDR3 bases are TGTGCCAGCAGTGAATCTGAGACAGAGCAGTACTTC.

The chain combines TRBV7-9 with TRBJ2-1, with D hard to call. The CDR3 sequence is 13 residues long. Trimming removed 9 bases at V and 7 bases at J, with 16 bases between. CDR1 and CDR2 from the germline V gene are SEHNR and FQNEAQ (reference sequence). CDR3 nucleotides: TGTGCCAGTCTAGAAGCCCTGATGAATGAGCAGTTCTTC. Its translation: CASLEALMNEQFF. Supplemented by reference TRBV7-9 and TRBJ2-1, the full variable domain reads DTGVSQNPRHKITKRGQNVTFRCDPISEHNRLYWYRQTLGQGPEFLTYFQNEAQLEKSRLLSDRFSAERPKGSFSTLEIQRTEQGDSAMYLCASLEALMNEQFFGPGTRLTVL.

The rearrangement joins TRBV7-9 to TRBJ1-1, with 7 nucleotides matching TRBD1. Germline V gene data show CDR1 as SEHNR and CDR2 as FQNEAQ (reference sequence). The V gene end was trimmed by 5 bases and the J gene end by 10 bases; junction bases not matched to a gene: 13. The CDR3 has 14 residues. CDR3 residues: CASSPPFEGAVAFF. CDR3 DNA sequence: TGTGCCAGCAGCCCGCCGTTTGAGGGGGCGGTAGCTTTCTTT.

The V and J genes are TRBV5-6 and TRBJ2-7; D is unclear. The CDR3 spans 12 residues. Trimming stripped 0 bases from V and 5 bases from J, with 6 bases between. Germline CDR1 SGHDT, CDR2 YYEEEE. This CDR3 is CASSLAVNEQYF. The CDR3 nucleotides read TGTGCCAGCAGCTTGGCCGTCAACGAGCAGTACTTC.

The rearrangement uses TRBV7-2 and TRBJ1-5; D is undetermined. V lost 5 bases, J lost 0 bases, and 11 bases lay in between. The germline gives CDR1 SGHTA, CDR2 FQGNSA. This CDR3 has 15 amino acids. The CDR3 DNA sequence: TGTGCCAGCAGCCGAAGGAGCAATAGCAATCAGCCCCAGCATTTT. This encodes CASSRRSNSNQPQHF. The full variable domain, completed using reference TRBV7-2 and TRBJ1-5, is GAGVSQSPSNKVTEKGKDVELRCDPISGHTALYWYRQSLGQGLEFLIYFQGNSAPDKSGLPSDRFSAERTGGSVSTLTIQRTQQEDSAVYLCASSRRSNSNQPQHFGDGTRLSIL.

The chain links TRBV29-1 to TRBJ2-1; 12 nucleotides line up with TRBD1. The V gene end was trimmed by 2 bases and the J gene end by 4 bases; junction bases not matched to a gene: 9. The CDR3 covers 17 residues. The germline V gene has CDR1 SQVTM and CDR2 ANQGSEA. The CDR3 coding sequence is TGCAGCGTTGAAAGGGACAGGGGGCACCTAGGTTACAATGAGCAGTTCTTC. Its translation is CSVERDRGHLGYNEQFF.

The rearrangement uses TRBV27 and TRBJ1-2, with no clear D. With 7 bases removed from V and 4 bases from J, the gap between germline ends came to 7 bases. Germline V gene lookup returns CDR1 MNHEY and CDR2 SMNVEV (reference sequence). The CDR3 contains 11 residues. DNA for the CDR3: TGTGCCAGCAAAGGGTTCTATGGCTACACCTTC. Translating it yields CASKGFYGYTF.

V usage is TRBV15 and J usage is TRBJ2-4, with 9 bases aligning to TRBD2. The V gene's germline CDR1 is LNHNV and CDR2 YYDKDF (reference sequence). This CDR3 is 16 amino acids long. With 1 base clipped from V and 8 bases from J, the junction kept 9 bases outside the gene matches. CDR3 sequence: CATSRVVRASGDIQYF. The CDR3, as DNA: TGTGCCACCAGCAGAGTGGTTAGGGCTAGCGGGGACATTCAGTACTTC.

This chain uses TRBV4-3 with TRBJ1-2; 7 bases agree with TRBD1. V gave up 0 bases and J gave up 4 bases; unmatched junction bases: 5. The CDR3 length is 15 residues. The germline V gene encodes CDR1 LGHNA and CDR2 YSLEER. The CDR3 nucleotides are TGCGCCAGCAGCCAAGAGACAGGGTCCACCTATGGCTACACCTTC. Amino acid sequence: CASSQETGSTYGYTF.

Here the CDR3 reads CSAERDRVDTQYF. The CDR3 DNA reads as TGCAGCGCGGAACGAGACAGGGTGGATACGCAGTATTTT. This chain links TRBV29-1 with TRBJ2-3; 7 bases align to TRBD1. The V and J ends lost 7 bases and 6 bases, in that order; junction bases with no gene match: 10. Germline CDR1 and CDR2: SQVTM and ANQGSEA. The CDR3 runs 13 residues.